The clone carrying this TCR beta chain was detected ten times or more. This CDR3 has 15 amino acids. The V gene's germline CDR1 is MNHEY and CDR2 SMNVEV (reference sequence). V was pared by 8 bases and J by 2 bases, with 11 bases of the junction left unmatched. This record belongs to a study of CDR3 diversity in severe acne. TCRdb recomputed calls from the PCR reads with MiXCR, one row per CDR3 protein. This table has tens of thousands of distinct CDR3 sequences, 45% to 65% appearing once. Sequencing input: blood. The receptor was derived from a male donor in good health, without acne. The chain combines TRBV27 with TRBJ1-1; TRBD1 matches 7 bases. The CDR3 nucleotides read TGTGCCAGCGGGAACAGGGGCGGACAAAACACTGAAGCTTTCTTT. Residues: CASGNRGGQNTEAFF.